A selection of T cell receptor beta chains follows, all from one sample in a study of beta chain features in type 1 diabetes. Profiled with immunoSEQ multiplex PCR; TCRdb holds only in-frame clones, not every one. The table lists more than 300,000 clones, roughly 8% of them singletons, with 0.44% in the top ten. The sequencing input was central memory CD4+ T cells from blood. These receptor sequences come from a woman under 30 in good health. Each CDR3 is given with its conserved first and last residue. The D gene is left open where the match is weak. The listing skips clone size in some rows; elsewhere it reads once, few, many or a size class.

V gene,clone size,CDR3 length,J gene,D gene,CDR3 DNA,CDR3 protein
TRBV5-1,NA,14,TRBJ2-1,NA,TGCGCCAGCAGCTCGGGCCAGACTTACAATGAGCAGTTCTTC,CASSSGQTYNEQFF
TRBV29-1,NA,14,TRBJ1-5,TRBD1,TGCAGCGTGCGACAGGGGTCAAGCAATCAGCCCCAGCATTTT,CSVRQGSSNQPQHF
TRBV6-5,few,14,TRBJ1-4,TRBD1,TGTGCCAGCAGTTATAGACAGGGAGGGGAAAAACTGTTTTTT,CASSYRQGGEKLFF
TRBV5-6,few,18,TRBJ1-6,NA,TGTGCCAGCAGCTTCATTCACGACAGGAGCTCCTATAATTCACCCCTCCACTTT,CASSFIHDRSSYNSPLHF
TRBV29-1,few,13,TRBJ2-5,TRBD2,TGCAGCGTTGGACGGGAGGGTGGTGAGACCCAGTACTTC,CSVGREGGETQYF
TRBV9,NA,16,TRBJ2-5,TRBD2,TGTGCCAGCAGCGTAGCGGCTAGCGGAACCCAAGAGACCCAGTACTTC,CASSVAASGTQETQYF
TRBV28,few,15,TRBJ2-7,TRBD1,TGTGCCAGCAGTTCGATAGGGACAGGGCCCCAGGTAAAGTACTTC,CASSSIGTGPQVKYF
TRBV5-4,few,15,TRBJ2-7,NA,TGTGCCAGCAGCTTGAAACAGGGAGCCACCTACGAGCAGTACTTC,CASSLKQGATYEQYF
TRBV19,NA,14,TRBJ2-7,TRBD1,TGTGCCAGTAGTCCGACAGGGGTGAACTACGAGCAGTACTTC,CASSPTGVNYEQYF
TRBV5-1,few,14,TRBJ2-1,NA,TGCGCCAGCAGCTCCCGGACAAGGGTGGGTGAGCAGTTCTTC,CASSSRTRVGEQFF
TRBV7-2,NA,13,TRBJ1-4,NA,TGTGCCAGCAGCTTAGGGCCTAATGAAAAACTGTTTTTT,CASSLGPNEKLFF
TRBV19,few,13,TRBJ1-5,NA,TGTGCCAGTAGTATGCGGGGAGATCAGCCCCAGCATTTT,CASSMRGDQPQHF
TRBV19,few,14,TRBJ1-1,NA,TGTGCCAGTAGGGAGAGTCTGAGGAACACTGAAGCTTTCTTT,CASRESLRNTEAFF
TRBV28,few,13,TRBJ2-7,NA,TGTGCCAGCAGTTTTTTTCAGTCCTACGAGCAGTACTTC,CASSFFQSYEQYF
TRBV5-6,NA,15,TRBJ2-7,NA,TGTGCCAGCAGCCGGGAAAACGTTGACGGGGACGAGCAGTACTTC,CASSRENVDGDEQYF
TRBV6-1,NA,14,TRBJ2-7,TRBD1,TGTGCCAGCAGTCAACAGGGGGCGGACTACGAGCAGTACTTC,CASSQQGADYEQYF
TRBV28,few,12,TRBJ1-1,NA,TGTGCCAGCAGTACAAACCGAGCTGAAGCTTTCTTT,CASSTNRAEAFF
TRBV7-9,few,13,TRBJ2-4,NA,TGTGCCAGCAGCTTAAGGGGGGCGGACATTCAGTACTTC,CASSLRGADIQYF
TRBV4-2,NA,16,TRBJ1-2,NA,TGTGCCAGCAGCCAAGCTCAGGACGGGAACTTCTATGGCTACACCTTC,CASSQAQDGNFYGYTF
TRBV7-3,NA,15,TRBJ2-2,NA,TGTGCCAGCAGCCGCAGCCACACGAAAACCGGGGAGCTGTTTTTT,CASSRSHTKTGELFF
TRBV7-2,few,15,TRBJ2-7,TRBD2,TGTGCCAGCAGCTCCCCGGGACTAGCGGCCTACGAGCAGTACTTC,CASSSPGLAAYEQYF
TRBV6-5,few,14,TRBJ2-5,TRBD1,TGTGCCAGCAGTTACTCTGACAGGGCAGAGACCCAGTACTTC,CASSYSDRAETQYF
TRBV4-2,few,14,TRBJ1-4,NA,TGTGCCAGCAGCCCGATGGACGAAAATGAAAAACTGTTTTTT,CASSPMDENEKLFF
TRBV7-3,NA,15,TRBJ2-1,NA,TGTGCCAGCAGCTTATTCCAGGCCACCTACAATGAGCAGTTCTTC,CASSLFQATYNEQFF
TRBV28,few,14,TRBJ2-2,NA,TGTGCCAGCAGTCCCGGGACGGGCACCGGGGAGCTGTTTTTT,CASSPGTGTGELFF
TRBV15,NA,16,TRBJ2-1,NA,TGTGCCACCAGCAGTATCGGGTCCTTGGCCCGGAATGAGCAGTTCTTC,CATSSIGSLARNEQFF
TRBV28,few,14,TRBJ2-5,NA,TGTGCCAGCAGTTTAGGGGGATCGAAAGAGACCCAGTACTTC,CASSLGGSKETQYF
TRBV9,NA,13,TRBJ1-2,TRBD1,TGTGCCAGCAGCGTAGGACAGGGGGCTGGCTACACCTTC,CASSVGQGAGYTF
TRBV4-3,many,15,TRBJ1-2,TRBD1,TGCGCCAGCAGCCAAGGCCCCGGGACAGGGCTTGGCTACACCTTC,CASSQGPGTGLGYTF
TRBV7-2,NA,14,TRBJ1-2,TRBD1,TGTGCCAGCAGCTCGACAGGGGGTAACTATGGCTACACCTTC,CASSSTGGNYGYTF
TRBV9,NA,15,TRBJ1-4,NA,TGTGCCAGCAGCGCCTCAATAGGGTCGAATGAAAAACTGTTTTTT,CASSASIGSNEKLFF
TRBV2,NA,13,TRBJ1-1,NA,TGTGCCACCGCAGGGGAGTCAACCGCTGAAGCTTTCTTT,CATAGESTAEAFF
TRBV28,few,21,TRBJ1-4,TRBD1,TGTGCCAGCAGGCGACGGACAGGGGGAGTTCGATCTAAGCGGATGTATGAAAAACTGTTTTTT,CASRRRTGGVRSKRMYEKLFF
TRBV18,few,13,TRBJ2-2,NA,TGTGCCAGCTCACTCAGTGTCACCGGGGAGCTGTTTTTT,CASSLSVTGELFF
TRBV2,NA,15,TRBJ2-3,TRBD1,TGTGCCAGCAGCGAGACAGGGGGCTTTGGAGATACGCAGTATTTT,CASSETGGFGDTQYF
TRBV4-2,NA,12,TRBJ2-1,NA,TGTGCCAGCAGCCAAGGTCCCCATGAGCAGTTCTTC,CASSQGPHEQFF
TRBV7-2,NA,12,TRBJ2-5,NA,TGTGCCAGCAGCCCAAATGAAGAGACCCAGTACTTC,CASSPNEETQYF
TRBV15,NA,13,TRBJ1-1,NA,TGTGCCACCGCAGGGTGGTCGAACACTGAAGCTTTCTTT,CATAGWSNTEAFF
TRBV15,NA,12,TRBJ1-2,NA,TGTGCCACCAGCCGGGACGCCCATGGCTACACCTTC,CATSRDAHGYTF
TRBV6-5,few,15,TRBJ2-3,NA,TGTGCCAGCAGTCCTCAGAGTGGCGGCACAGATACGCAGTATTTT,CASSPQSGGTDTQYF